This T cell receptor beta chain was captured by sequencing in a study of radiotherapy plus CTLA-4 blockade in lung cancer. Measured with immunoSEQ multiplex PCR; TCRdb has only the in-frame clones, and not every one. The sample consists of 52,000 or so clones, around 80% of them appearing once. CTLA-4 blockade with ipilimumab, together with focal radiation, was given to patients with chemo-refractory metastatic non-small-cell lung cancer. Sequencing used peripheral blood, obtained from a patient treated with radiotherapy plus ipilimumab. The sequence derives from a human donor with non-small cell lung cancer who had a partial response to radiotherapy plus ipilimumab.

In DNA form, the CDR3 reads TGTGCCAGCAGCTTGCTAGGTGGGGAGGGGAATGAGCAGTTCTTC. It codes for CASSLLGGEGNEQFF. The gene calls are TRBV7-6 and TRBJ2-1; 7 nucleotides match TRBD2. CDR3 length: 15 amino acids. Germline CDR1 is SGHVS and CDR2 is FNYEAQ. V was pared by 3 bases and J by 7 bases, with 9 bases of the junction left unmatched.